A single sample gave rise to the 21 T cell receptor beta chains below, sequenced in a study of STAT3 mutations in large granular lymphocyte leukemia. Regarding the study as a whole: Every T-LGLL patient had at least one immunodominant TCRbeta clonotype.

These TCRs' antigens remain unknown. Sequencing was performed with immunoSEQ multiplex PCR; in TCRdb, only in-frame clones are kept and a portion is missing. The sample lists tens of thousands of clones; roughly three quarters were seen once. Sequencing was done on a sample of PBMCs. These receptors originate from a human donor with T large granular lymphocyte leukemia. Some clones in this sample may be carry-over from other donors' samples.

The chain has TRBV5-6 and TRBJ1-2; possibly TRBD1 for D (5 bases). Per germline, CDR1 SGHDT and CDR2 YYEEEE. CDR3 length: 13 residues. V was cut by 1 base and J by 4 bases, with 8 bases left in between. The CDR3 nucleotides are TGTGCCAGCAGCTTGAACAGGTTCTATGGCTACACCTTC. Its protein product is CASSLNRFYGYTF.

This sequence joins TRBV9 and TRBJ2-1; D might be TRBD2 (5 bases). CDR3 size: 15 residues. Germline CDR1 and CDR2: SGDLS and YYNGEE. Trimming left V 0 bases short and J 0 bases short, with 7 bases between. CDR3 region: CASSVGGNSYNEQFF. CDR3 DNA sequence: TGTGCCAGCAGCGTAGGAGGGAACTCCTACAATGAGCAGTTCTTC.

This clone was observed once. This CDR3 is CASSLGGQFPREPQHF. The CDR3 DNA is TGCGCCAGCAGCTTGGGGGGACAGTTCCCCAGGGAGCCCCAGCATTTT. This chain links TRBV5-1 with TRBJ1-5; 7 bases are shared with TRBD1. CDR1 and CDR2 from the germline V gene are SGHRS and YFSETQ. The CDR3 covers 16 residues. V gave up 0 bases and J gave up 8 bases; unmatched junction bases: 11.

V gene TRBV11-1 combines with J gene TRBJ2-2, with D tentatively TRBD1 (6 bases). In germline, CDR1 is SGHAT, CDR2 FQDESV (reference sequence). The V gene lost 1 base and the J gene lost 0 bases, with 6 bases spanning the gap. This CDR3 spans 15 amino acids. In DNA, the CDR3 is TGTGCCAGCAGCTTAGGGACAGCGAACACCGGGGAGCTGTTTTTT. Its protein product is CASSLGTANTGELFF.

The chain has TRBV5-1 and TRBJ2-4; 10 bases map to TRBD1. This CDR3 spans 12 amino acids. CDR1 SGHRS and CDR2 YFSETQ come from the germline V gene. V was pared by 0 bases and J by 16 bases, with 4 bases of the junction left unmatched. The CDR3 is CASSLETGGKYF. CDR3 in DNA: TGCGCCAGCAGCTTGGAGACAGGGGGCAAATACTTC.

V usage is TRBV5-6 and J usage is TRBJ2-7; D ambiguous. This CDR3 is 16 amino acids long. Germline loops: CDR1 SGHDT, CDR2 YYEEEE. V dropped 2 bases and J dropped 2 bases, with 17 bases sitting between them. The DNA for the CDR3 is TGTGCCAGCAGCTTTCCGGGCTCCCAGGAGACCTACGAGCAGTACGTC. Translated, it gives CASSFPGSQETYEQYV.

This clone was seen only once. The chain employs TRBV7-2 and TRBJ2-1; 7 bases agree with TRBD2. The CDR3 is 14 residues long. Germline loops: CDR1 SGHTA, CDR2 FQGNSA. With V trimmed by 7 bases and J by 8 bases, 11 bases remained unmatched. CDR3 loop: CASNRGREGYEQFF. The CDR3 coding sequence is TGTGCCAGCAACCGGGGCAGGGAGGGCTATGAGCAGTTCTTC.

The V and J genes are TRBV19 and TRBJ1-5; D is uncertain. The CDR3 contains 12 residues. Trimming shortened V by 11 bases and J by 1 base, and 9 bases separated the two germline ends. Germline V lookup: CDR1 LNHDA, CDR2 SQIVND (reference sequence). The DNA of the CDR3 is TGTGCCTCATGGGGAAGCAATCAGCCCCAGCATTTT. Encoded protein: CASWGSNQPQHF.

In its sample, this clone was seen a few times. CDR3 sequence reads: CASSLAPGHSSYEQYF. For the CDR3, the DNA is TGTGCCAGCAGCTTAGCACCTGGGCACAGCTCCTACGAGCAGTACTTC. This chain uses TRBV7-9 with TRBJ2-7; D is ambiguous. The CDR3 totals 16 residues. The germline V gene has CDR1 SEHNR and CDR2 FQNEAQ (reference sequence). Trimming pared 0 bases from V and 0 bases from J, leaving 12 bases between.

The chain carries TRBV19 and TRBJ1-5, with 8 bases fitting TRBD1. Germline assignment: CDR1 LNHDA and CDR2 SQIVND (reference sequence). J gave up 0 bases and V 3 bases, and 4 bases lay outside the gene matches. The CDR3 covers 16 residues. This CDR3 is CASSIIGQGSNQPQHF. The CDR3 region has the DNA TGTGCCAGTAGTATTATCGGACAGGGTAGCAATCAGCCCCAGCATTTT. Together with reference TRBV19 and TRBJ1-5, the CDR3 gives the full variable domain: DGGITQSPKYLFRKEGQNVTLSCEQNLNHDAMYWYRQDPGQGLRLIYYSQIVNDFQKGDIAEGYSVSREKKESFPLTVTSAQKNPTAFYLCASSIIGQGSNQPQHFGDGTRLSIL.

The J gene is TRBJ2-2, the V gene TRBV7-9; possible D gene TRBD2, 7 bases. This CDR3 contains 13 residues. V was pared by 8 bases and J by 6 bases, with 13 bases between. Germline V gives CDR1 SEHNR, CDR2 FQNEAQ (reference sequence). CDR3 bases: TGTGCCAGCGGAGGGGGGGCTCCCGGGGAGCTGTTTTTT. Protein: CASGGGAPGELFF. Complete variable domain (other parts from reference TRBV7-9 and TRBJ2-2): DTGVSQNPRHKITKRGQNVTFRCDPISEHNRLYWYRQTLGQGPEFLTYFQNEAQLEKSRLLSDRFSAERPKGSFSTLEIQRTEQGDSAMYLCASGGGAPGELFFGEGSRLTVL.

This clone was seen a single time. This chain links TRBV13 with TRBJ2-7; 8 bases map to TRBD1. V lost 5 bases and J lost 3; bases outside the gene matches: 15. CDR1 PRHDT and CDR2 FYEKMQ come from the germline V gene (reference sequence). The CDR3 contains 17 residues. The CDR3 bases are TGTGCCAGCAGCGCTATTGGGACAGGTGGTAATCGCTACGAGCAGTACGTC. Its protein is CASSAIGTGGNRYEQYV.

This clone was recorded a few times. V usage is TRBV19 and J usage is TRBJ2-7, with TRBD1 identical over 7 bases. The CDR3 contains 12 residues. Trimming took 5 bases from V and 4 from J; bases not matched to a gene: 2. Germline-derived CDR1 and CDR2 are LNHDA and SQIVND (reference sequence). CDR3 coding DNA: TGTGCCAGTAGTCGGGACAGTTACGAGCAGTACTTC. Amino acids: CASSRDSYEQYF.

This clone turned up a few times. The chain uses TRBV30 and TRBJ2-1, with D unclear. V was pared by 1 base and J by 3 bases, with 10 bases between. Germline V CDR1 and CDR2: GTSNPN, SVGIG (reference sequence). The CDR3 loop spans 14 amino acids. CDR3 amino acids: CAWSEDLVYNEQFF. The CDR3 DNA follows: TGTGCCTGGAGTGAGGATCTTGTCTACAATGAGCAGTTCTTC.

The chain is built from TRBV19 and TRBJ2-7, with 7 bases lining up with TRBD1. Germline values: CDR1 LNHDA, CDR2 SQIVND (reference sequence). The CDR3 loop spans 14 amino acids. Trimming removed 5 bases from V and 2 bases from J; junction bases left unmatched: 6. This CDR3 is CASSRDSLPYEQYF. The CDR3 coding sequence is TGTGCCAGTAGTCGGGACAGTTTACCCTACGAGCAGTACTTC.

The V and J genes are TRBV6-5 and TRBJ2-1, with 7 bases fitting TRBD1. The CDR3 has 15 residues. V shed 6 bases and J 6 bases; nucleotides not matched to a gene: 11. Germline CDR1 reads MNHEY; CDR2 reads SVGAGI. This CDR3 reads CASSNRGSGTNEQFF. In nucleotides, the CDR3 is TGTGCCAGCAGCAACAGGGGTTCGGGGACCAATGAGCAGTTCTTC.

The chain has TRBV6-1 and TRBJ1-5; no clear D. Germline lookup yields CDR1 MNHNS and CDR2 SASEGT. The CDR3 totals 13 residues. Trimming removed 7 bases at V and 5 bases at J, with 12 bases between. The CDR3 loop is CASKGYSYQPQHF. The CDR3 region has the DNA TGTGCCAGCAAGGGCTACAGTTATCAGCCCCAGCATTTT.

CDR3 bases: TGTGCCAGCAGTGAATATACAGGGGGCGTCACTACTGAAGCTTTCTTT. It is translated as CASSEYTGGVTTEAFF. The V and J genes are TRBV25-1 and TRBJ1-1, with 9 bases aligning to TRBD1. Germline CDR1 reads MGHDK; CDR2 reads SYGVNS. Trimming removed 0 bases from V and 5 bases from J; junction bases left unmatched: 7. The CDR3 sequence is 16 residues long.

This chain joins TRBV5-4 and TRBJ2-7; D is uncertain. Deletions cut 4 bases from V and 2 bases from J, with 13 bases between. The germline V gene encodes CDR1 SGHNT and CDR2 YYREEE (reference sequence). The CDR3 runs to 14 residues. CDR3 DNA: TGTGCCAGCAGCCCCATACCTCCCACCTACGAGCAGTACTTC. This gives the protein CASSPIPPTYEQYF.

The chain has TRBV13 and TRBJ1-1; possibly TRBD1 for D (5 bases). CDR1 is PRHDT and CDR2 is FYEKMQ in the germline V gene (reference sequence). Trimming shortened V by 2 bases and J by 2 bases, and 12 bases separated the two germline ends. CDR3 length: 15 amino acids. The CDR3 reads CASSLFGGVNTEAFF. The CDR3 DNA is TGTGCCAGCAGCTTATTCGGGGGAGTAAACACTGAAGCTTTCTTT.

The chain carries TRBV9 and TRBJ2-2; D not resolved. The germline V gene has CDR1 SGDLS and CDR2 YYNGEE. V was clipped by 0 bases and J by 2 bases, with 17 bases between them. The length of the CDR3 is 18 residues. The CDR3 spells CASSVEVFGRRNTGELFF. The DNA for the CDR3 is TGTGCCAGCAGCGTAGAGGTTTTCGGGCGTCGAAACACCGGGGAGCTGTTTTTT.